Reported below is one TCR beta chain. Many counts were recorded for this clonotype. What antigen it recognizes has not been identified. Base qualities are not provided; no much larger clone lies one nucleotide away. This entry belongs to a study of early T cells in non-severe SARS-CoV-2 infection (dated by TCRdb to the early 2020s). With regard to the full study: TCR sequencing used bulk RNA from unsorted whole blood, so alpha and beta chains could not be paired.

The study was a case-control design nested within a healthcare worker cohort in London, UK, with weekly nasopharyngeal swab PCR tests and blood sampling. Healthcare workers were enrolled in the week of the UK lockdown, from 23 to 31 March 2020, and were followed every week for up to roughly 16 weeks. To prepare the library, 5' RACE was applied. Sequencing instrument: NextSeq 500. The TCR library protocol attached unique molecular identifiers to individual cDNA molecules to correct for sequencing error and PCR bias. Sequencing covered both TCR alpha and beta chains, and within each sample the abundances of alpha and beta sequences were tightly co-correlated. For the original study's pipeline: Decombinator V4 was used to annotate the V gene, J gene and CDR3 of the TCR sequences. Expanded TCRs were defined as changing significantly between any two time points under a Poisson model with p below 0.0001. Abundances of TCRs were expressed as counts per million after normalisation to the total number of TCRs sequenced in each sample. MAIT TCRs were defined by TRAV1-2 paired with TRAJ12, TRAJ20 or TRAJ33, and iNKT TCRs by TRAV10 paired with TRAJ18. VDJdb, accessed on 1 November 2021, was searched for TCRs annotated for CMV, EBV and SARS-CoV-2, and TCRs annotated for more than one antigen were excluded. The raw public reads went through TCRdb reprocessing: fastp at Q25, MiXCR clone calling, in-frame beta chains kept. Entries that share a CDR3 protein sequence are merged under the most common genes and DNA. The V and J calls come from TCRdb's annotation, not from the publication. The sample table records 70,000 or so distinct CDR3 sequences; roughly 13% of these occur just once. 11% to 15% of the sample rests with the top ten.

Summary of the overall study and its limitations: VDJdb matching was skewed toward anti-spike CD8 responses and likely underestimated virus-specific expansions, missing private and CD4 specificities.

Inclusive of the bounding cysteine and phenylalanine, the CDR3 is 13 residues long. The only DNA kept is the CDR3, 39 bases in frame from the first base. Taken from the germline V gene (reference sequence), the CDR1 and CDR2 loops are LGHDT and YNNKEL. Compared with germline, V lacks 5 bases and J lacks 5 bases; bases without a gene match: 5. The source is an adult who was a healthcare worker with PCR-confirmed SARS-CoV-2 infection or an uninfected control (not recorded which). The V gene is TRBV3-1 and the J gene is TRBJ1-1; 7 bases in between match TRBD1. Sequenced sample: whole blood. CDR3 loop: CASSVNRGTEAFF. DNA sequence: TGTGCCAGCAGCGTTAACAGGGGAACTGAAGCTTTCTTT. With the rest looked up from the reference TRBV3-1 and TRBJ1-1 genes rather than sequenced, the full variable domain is DTAVSQTPKYLVTQMGNDKSIKCEQNLGHDTMYWYKQDSKKFLKIMFSYNNKELIINETVPNRFSPKSPDKAHLNLHINSLELGDSAVYFCASSVNRGTEAFFGQGTRLTVV.